These 30 T cell receptor beta chains came from one sample sequenced in a study of patients and donors after allogeneic stem cell transplantation. MiXCR was run by TCRdb on the RT-PCR reads, yielding one entry per CDR3 protein. The table lists 95,000 to 120,000 distinct CDR3 sequences, around 33% of them singletons. Input material: blood, either unsorted or a sorted T cell fraction (not recorded which). These receptors all come from a human donor who was either an allogeneic HSCT recipient or a stem cell or donor lymphocyte infusion donor (not recorded which). It is not recorded whose cells these are; they may come from a transplant donor.

The chain joins TRBV20-1 to TRBJ1-2; 8 bases are a match to TRBD1. This CDR3 region has 15 residues. Germline V gene data show CDR1 as DFQATT and CDR2 as SNEGSKA (reference sequence). After removal of 3 bases from V and 2 bases from J, the junction contained 8 bases not matched to a gene. CDR3 loop: CSARQGAKRNYGYTF. The CDR3 bases are TGCAGTGCTAGGCAGGGGGCAAAAAGAAACTATGGCTACACCTTC.

This clonotype was recorded only once. The V call is TRBV6-6, the J call TRBJ2-3; 7 bases agree with TRBD1. Unmatched junction bases numbered 9, after V lost 0 bases and J lost 6 bases. CDR1 and CDR2 (germline): MNHNY, SVGAGI (reference sequence). This CDR3 region has 16 residues. The CDR3, as DNA: TGTGCCAGCAGTTACTCTGCTAGCAGGGGGTTGGATACGCAGTATTTT. Amino acid sequence: CASSYSASRGLDTQYF.

This clonotype has only a few counts. The CDR3 DNA follows: TGTGCCAGCAGTCGCGACGCCGGGACCCAGTACTTC. Protein product: CASSRDAGTQYF. The chain combines TRBV6-5 with TRBJ2-5; no firm D call. The V end was cut by 5 bases, the J end by 7 bases, with 11 bases between. Germline CDR1 and CDR2: MNHEY and SVGAGI. The CDR3 spans 12 residues.

This chain connects TRBV7-2 to TRBJ2-5, with 13 positions matching TRBD2. With V trimmed by 6 bases and J by 5 bases, 9 bases remained unmatched. The V gene's germline CDR1 is SGHTA and CDR2 FQGNSA. The CDR3 totals 16 residues. The DNA for the CDR3 is TGTGCCAGCAGTCGGACTAGCGGGGGCGGCTGGGAGACCCAGTACTTC. Translation gives CASSRTSGGGWETQYF.

This clonotype was observed a few times. V gene TRBV7-2 combines with J gene TRBJ1-2; TRBD1 matches 9 bases. The CDR3 has 15 residues. Trimming removed 2 bases from V and 8 bases from J; junction bases left unmatched: 9. The germline gives CDR1 SGHTA, CDR2 FQGNSA. The CDR3 region has the DNA TGTGCCAGCAGCTTATCTTCTACAGGGGGCGAAGGCTACACCTTC. This translates into CASSLSSTGGEGYTF.

CDR3 bases: TGTGCCAGCAGCTCACTAGCGGGAGGGACCAAGGAGCAGTTCTTC. This gives the protein CASSSLAGGTKEQFF. The V call is TRBV7-3, the J call TRBJ2-1; 13 positions agree with TRBD2. V lost 4 bases and J lost 10; bases outside the gene matches: 7. CDR1 is SGHTA and CDR2 is FQGTGA in the germline V gene. This CDR3 comprises 15 residues.

By share of the sample, this clonotype is medium-sized (0.01 to 0.1%). The genes are TRBV10-2 and TRBJ1-5; a weak D match, TRBD1 (6 bases). The length of the CDR3 is 14 residues. CDR1 WSHSY and CDR2 SAAADI come from the germline V gene. V was pared by 6 bases and J by 2 bases, with 11 bases between. CDR3 nucleotides: TGCGCCAGCAGGCCGGGACATCGCAATCAGCCCCAGCATTTT. Its protein is CASRPGHRNQPQHF.

V is TRBV7-2 and J is TRBJ1-5, with D maybe TRBD1 (5 bases). The CDR3 is 16 residues long. Trimming cost V 5 bases and J 2 bases, with 16 bases left between them. CDR1 is SGHTA and CDR2 is FQGNSA in the germline V gene. The CDR3 is CASSPGTGHGNQPQHF. Here the CDR3 DNA reads TGTGCCAGCAGCCCAGGGACCGGGCATGGCAATCAGCCCCAGCATTTT.

V and J are TRBV7-7 and TRBJ2-5; D is perhaps TRBD2 (5 bases). Trimming took off 3 bases at V and 1 base at J, with 15 bases between the two ends. This CDR3 has 16 residues. The V gene's germline CDR1 is SSHAT and CDR2 FNYEAQ (reference sequence). CDR3 region: CASSFGPPRGQETQYF. CDR3 coding DNA: TGTGCCAGCAGCTTTGGTCCCCCTCGGGGCCAAGAGACCCAGTACTTC. Full variable domain (missing parts from reference TRBV7-7 and TRBJ2-5): GAGVSQSPRYKVTKRGQDVTLRCDPISSHATLYWYQQALGQGPEFLTYFNYEAQPDKSGLPSDRFSAERPEGSISTLTIQRTEQRDSAMYRCASSFGPPRGQETQYFGPGTRLLVL.

The CDR3 protein is CSASTDLNEQFF. The DNA of the CDR3 is TGCAGTGCTTCGACAGACCTCAATGAGCAGTTCTTC. This chain uses TRBV20-1 with TRBJ2-1, with D possibly being TRBD1 (5 bases). Per the germline V gene, CDR1 is DFQATT and CDR2 is SNEGSKA (reference sequence). CDR3 size: 12 residues. Between the trimmed V and J ends, which lost 5 bases and 6 bases, there was a span of 11 bases.

The rearrangement links TRBV29-1 to TRBJ1-1, with D maybe TRBD1 (6 bases). From germline, CDR1 is SQVTM and CDR2 ANQGSEA. V lost 5 bases and J lost 0, with 13 bases in between. CDR3 length: 14 residues. The CDR3 reads CSVFRGGLNTEAFF. DNA of the CDR3: TGCAGCGTTTTCCGAGGGGGGTTGAACACTGAAGCTTTCTTT.

This clonotype was seen only a few times. The chain has TRBV28 and TRBJ1-5; the D gene is possibly TRBD1 (5 bases). The CDR3 loop spans 16 amino acids. CDR1 MDHEN and CDR2 SYDVKM come from the germline V gene. Trimming took off 2 bases at V and 6 bases at J, with 17 bases between the two ends. The CDR3 region is CASSLLPGPRGQPQHF. CDR3 DNA: TGTGCCAGCAGTTTACTTCCAGGGCCCCGAGGTCAGCCCCAGCATTTT.

This clonotype has just a few counts. The chain links TRBV29-1 to TRBJ1-1; D is possibly TRBD1 (6 bases). The germline V and J ends were trimmed by 6 bases and 2 bases, with 13 bases remaining between them. Germline values: CDR1 SQVTM, CDR2 ANQGSEA. CDR3 size: 13 residues. The CDR3 region is CSVHRVGNTEAFF. DNA for the CDR3: TGCAGCGTCCACAGGGTCGGAAACACTGAAGCTTTCTTT. Drawing the rest from reference TRBV29-1 and TRBJ1-1, the complete variable domain is SAVISQKPSRDICQRGTSLTIQCQVDSQVTMMFWYRQQPGQSLTLIATANQGSEATYESGFVIDKFPISRPNLTFSTLTVSNMSPEDSSIYLCSVHRVGNTEAFFGQGTRLTVV.

V is TRBV7-6 and J is TRBJ1-2; no clear D. CDR1 SGHVS and CDR2 FNYEAQ come from the germline V gene. This CDR3 has 15 residues. Deletions cut 5 bases from V and 7 bases from J, with 20 bases between. Here the CDR3 reads CASSNPMGRSGGYTF. CDR3 bases: TGTGCCAGCAGCAACCCCATGGGGAGATCCGGTGGCTACACCTTC.

The gene calls are TRBV7-9 and TRBJ2-1; D not certain. The CDR3 totals 12 residues. V was clipped by 2 bases and J by 9 bases, with 8 bases between them. Germline V gene lookup returns CDR1 SEHNR and CDR2 FQNEAQ (reference sequence). The CDR3 nucleotides read TGTGCCAGCAGCTTAAATCTGGGTGAGCAGTTCTTC. Its translation is CASSLNLGEQFF. The entire variable domain, with the rest obtained from reference TRBV7-9 and TRBJ2-1, is as follows: DTGVSQNPRHKITKRGQNVTFRCDPISEHNRLYWYRQTLGQGPEFLTYFQNEAQLEKSRLLSDRFSAERPKGSFSTLEIQRTEQGDSAMYLCASSLNLGEQFFGPGTRLTVL.

The DNA for the CDR3 is TGCAGTGCCCACGCCAGGCAGGGGAGCACCGGGGAGCTGTTTTTT. This sequence encodes CSAHARQGSTGELFF. The chain couples TRBV20-1 to TRBJ2-2, with D perhaps TRBD1 (6 bases). The CDR3 runs to 15 residues. V lost 6 bases to trimming and J lost 4 bases, with 18 bases between them. Germline loops: CDR1 DFQATT, CDR2 SNEGSKA (reference sequence).

This clonotype was detected only a few times. The rearrangement links TRBV28 to TRBJ2-3, with D unclear. CDR1 is MDHEN, CDR2 SYDVKM, per germline. The CDR3 contains 12 residues. The V end lost 3 bases, the J end lost 6 bases, and 7 bases lay between the germline ends. DNA of the CDR3: TGTGCCAGCAGTTTCGGTGGGGATACGCAGTATTTT. Translating gives CASSFGGDTQYF. Filled out from reference TRBV28 and TRBJ2-3, the complete variable domain reads DVKVTQSSRYLVKRTGEKVFLECVQDMDHENMFWYRQDPGLGLRLIYFSYDVKMKEKGDIPEGYSVSREKKERFSLILESASTNQTSMYLCASSFGGDTQYFGPGTRLTVL.

The chain couples TRBV30 to TRBJ2-7; TRBD2 matches at 10 bases. The CDR3 length is 13 residues. In germline, CDR1 is GTSNPN, CDR2 SVGIG (reference sequence). Trimming cost V 2 bases and J 7 bases; bases outside gene matches: 5. The CDR3 reads CAWSSGRAEEQYF. In DNA form, the CDR3 reads TGTGCCTGGAGTAGCGGGAGGGCCGAGGAGCAGTACTTC.

This chain joins TRBV5-4 and TRBJ2-5; a possible D gene is TRBD2 (5 bases). Between the trimmed V and J ends, which lost 0 bases and 2 bases, there was a span of 8 bases. The CDR3 is 14 residues long. Looked up from germline, CDR1 is SGHNT and CDR2 is YYREEE (reference sequence). The CDR3 here is CASSLGGFQETQYF. CDR3 DNA: TGTGCCAGCAGCTTGGGAGGGTTTCAAGAGACCCAGTACTTC.

The chain carries TRBV6-5 and TRBJ2-1; possibly TRBD1 or TRBD2 for D (5 bases each). The germline gives CDR1 MNHEY, CDR2 SVGAGI. The V gene lost 3 bases and the J gene lost 4 bases, with 13 bases spanning the gap. This CDR3 is built from 15 residues. The CDR3: CASSYGDGEYNEQFF. The CDR3 DNA is TGTGCCAGCAGTTATGGGGACGGGGAATACAATGAGCAGTTCTTC.

This clonotype was detected a few times. In nucleotides, the CDR3 is TGTGCCAGCAGCTCCGACCTACAGCCGGCGCTCTATGGCTACACCTTC. Protein sequence: CASSSDLQPALYGYTF. The chain carries TRBV28 and TRBJ1-2; D unresolved. V shed 6 bases and J shed 4 bases, with 21 bases lying between them. The CDR3 covers 16 residues. Germline V lookup: CDR1 MDHEN, CDR2 SYDVKM.

The J gene is TRBJ2-7, the V gene TRBV20-1; D possibly corresponds to TRBD2 (5 bases). The CDR3 runs to 14 residues. Trimming took off 0 bases at V and 2 bases at J, with 11 bases between the two ends. Germline V CDR1 and CDR2: DFQATT, SNEGSKA (reference sequence). Written as DNA, the CDR3 is TGCAGTGCTAGAGATCACGCGGGCGCCTACGAGCAGTACTTC. Residues: CSARDHAGAYEQYF.

This clonotype has at least ten counts. The J gene is TRBJ1-2, the V gene TRBV25-1; perhaps TRBD1 as D (5 bases). The CDR3 contains 14 residues. Germline V CDR1 and CDR2: MGHDK, SYGVNS. V was trimmed by 2 bases and J by 7 bases, leaving 14 bases between them. The DNA for the CDR3 is TGTGCCAGCAGTGAACTATCGGGACCTGGTGGCTACACCTTC. This translates into CASSELSGPGGYTF.

This clonotype came up a few times. The chain couples TRBV24-1 to TRBJ2-1, with TRBD1 matching over 9 bases. The length of the CDR3 is 16 residues. The germline V gene encodes CDR1 KGHDR and CDR2 SFDVKD. The J segment lost 3 bases and the V segment lost 3 bases, leaving 5 bases of the junction unmatched. CDR3 DNA sequence: TGTGCCACCAGTGATGGGACAGGGATTCTCTACAATGAGCAGTTCTTC. Translation: CATSDGTGILYNEQFF.

This clonotype was counted only a few times. The chain carries TRBV18 and TRBJ2-4; D remains unclear. Germline CDR1 is KGHSH and CDR2 is LQKENI. This CDR3 contains 13 residues. Trimming took 3 bases from V and 1 from J, leaving 4 bases between them. CDR3 nucleotides: TGTGCCAGCTCACCGGTGGCCAAAAACATTCAGTACTTC. This codes for CASSPVAKNIQYF. The full variable domain, rest sourced from reference TRBV18 and TRBJ2-4, is NAGVMQNPRHLVRRRGQEARLRCSPMKGHSHVYWYRQLPEEGLKFMVYLQKENIIDESGMPKERFSAEFPKEGPSILRIQQVVRGDSAAYFCASSPVAKNIQYFGAGTRLSVL.

CDR3 sequence: CASISGGVYEQYF. CDR3 DNA: TGTGCCAGCATTAGCGGTGGGGTGTACGAGCAGTACTTC. The rearrangement uses TRBV28 and TRBJ2-7, with D tentatively TRBD2 (6 bases). The CDR3 length is 13 residues. Per the germline V gene, CDR1 is MDHEN and CDR2 is SYDVKM. Deletions cut 7 bases from V and 4 bases from J, with 14 bases between.

V gene TRBV20-1 combines with J gene TRBJ2-7, with a tentative D call TRBD1 (6 bases). From germline, CDR1 is DFQATT and CDR2 SNEGSKA (reference sequence). CDR3 length equals 14 residues. V shed 2 bases and J shed 3 bases, with 14 bases lying between them. CDR3 sequence: CSARRIGTNYEQYF. CDR3 coding DNA: TGCAGTGCTAGAAGAATTGGGACAAACTACGAGCAGTACTTC.

V gene TRBV5-1 combines with J gene TRBJ2-7; 11 nucleotides match TRBD2. CDR3 size: 15 residues. CDR1 and CDR2 from the germline V gene are SGHRS and YFSETQ. The J segment lost 2 bases and the V segment lost 4 bases, leaving 5 bases of the junction unmatched. CDR3 in DNA: TGCGCCAGCAGCGCGGGACTAGCGGCAACCTACGAGCAGTACTTC. Its protein is CASSAGLAATYEQYF.

The V and J genes are TRBV7-8 and TRBJ2-1; 8 bases line up with TRBD2. V shed 5 bases and J 6 bases; nucleotides not matched to a gene: 21. Germline assignment: CDR1 SGHVS and CDR2 FQNEAQ. This CDR3 comprises 19 residues. The CDR3 spells CASSVTQGRVTSGLNEQFF. The CDR3 DNA reads as TGTGCCAGCAGCGTAACACAGGGAAGAGTAACTAGCGGACTCAATGAGCAGTTCTTC.

This clonotype has more than one count but fewer than ten. The chain recombines TRBV7-2 with TRBJ1-4, with D tentatively TRBD1 (5 bases). Germline V gives CDR1 SGHTA, CDR2 FQGNSA. V lost 4 bases and J 6 bases, leaving 12 bases between the germline ends. CDR3 size: 14 residues. The CDR3 loop is CASSWQGLDEKLFF. CDR3 DNA sequence: TGTGCCAGCAGCTGGCAGGGATTGGATGAAAAACTGTTTTTT. The whole variable domain, remainder taken from reference TRBV7-2 and TRBJ1-4, is GAGVSQSPSNKVTEKGKDVELRCDPISGHTALYWYRQSLGQGLEFLIYFQGNSAPDKSGLPSDRFSAERTGGSVSTLTIQRTQQEDSAVYLCASSWQGLDEKLFFGSGTQLSVL.